The 25 T cell receptor beta chains below come from one sample, sequenced in a study of shared clonotypes between healthy human individuals. Naive CD8 populations comprised CD45RO-negative cells positively selected for CCR7, excluding terminally differentiated effector memory CD45RA+ cells. Measured with immunoSEQ multiplex PCR; TCRdb has only the in-frame clones, and not every one. Of over 750,000 clones listed, 90% to 98% are singletons. The sequenced material came from naive CD8+ T cells sorted from blood. These receptors all stem from a man aged 30 to 45 in good health.

DNA for the CDR3: TGTGCCAGCAGCCTACTACAGGATATGATCTACGAGCAGTACTTC. Amino acids: CASSLLQDMIYEQYF. The genes are TRBV5-6 and TRBJ2-7; perhaps TRBD1 as D (5 bases). Trimming stripped 4 bases from V and 3 bases from J, with 17 bases between. The CDR3 loop spans 15 amino acids. CDR1 and CDR2 (germline): SGHDT, YYEEEE.

The V gene is TRBV5-1, the J gene TRBJ2-7; a possible D gene is TRBD2 (6 bases). Trimming cost V 5 bases and J 3 bases, with 15 bases left between them. The CDR3 runs to 14 residues. Germline V gives CDR1 SGHRS, CDR2 YFSETQ. The chain's CDR3 is CASRLRGNNYEQYF. The CDR3 nucleotides are TGCGCCAGCAGACTTCGGGGGAACAACTACGAGCAGTACTTC.

This clone was seen only once. Other DNA sequences in the sample encode the same CDR3. The CDR3, as DNA: TGTGCCAGCAGAGGGGGTGTGTACGAGCAGTACTTC. Residues: CASRGGVYEQYF. This chain uses TRBV2 with TRBJ2-7; D is possibly TRBD1 (6 bases). Trimming cost V 6 bases and J 4 bases, with 10 bases left between them. Germline V CDR1 and CDR2: SNHLY, FYNNEI. There are 12 residues in the CDR3. Full variable domain (missing parts from reference TRBV2 and TRBJ2-7): EPEVTQTPSHQVTQMGQEVILRCVPISNHLYFYWYRQILGQKVEFLVSFYNNEISEKSEIFDDQFSVERPDGSNFTLKIRSTKLEDSAMYFCASRGGVYEQYFGPGTRLTVT.

This chain uses TRBV19 with TRBJ2-1, with a weak D call TRBD2 (5 bases). V was clipped by 7 bases and J by 2 bases, with 12 bases between them. Germline CDR1 is LNHDA and CDR2 is SQIVND (reference sequence). CDR3 length: 14 amino acids. DNA of the CDR3: TGTGCCAGTAAAACCGACGGGACCTACAATGAGCAGTTCTTC. Translating it yields CASKTDGTYNEQFF.

This clone was detected only once. The rearrangement links TRBV28 to TRBJ1-2; the match to TRBD1 covers 10 bases. Germline V gene sequence: CDR1 MDHEN, CDR2 SYDVKM. J lost 0 bases, V lost 6 bases, and 10 bases had no gene match. The CDR3 contains 17 residues. DNA of the CDR3: TGTGCCAGCAGGCCCGACAGGGGGCGTTCCACTAACTATGGCTACACCTTC. As protein: CASRPDRGRSTNYGYTF.

The rearrangement uses TRBV5-6 and TRBJ1-2, with unresolved D. V lost 0 bases to trimming and J lost 9 bases, with 9 bases between them. The CDR3 has 12 residues. CDR1 is SGHDT and CDR2 is YYEEEE in the germline V gene. Here the CDR3 reads CASSLGGLRYTF. For the CDR3, the DNA is TGTGCCAGCAGCTTGGGAGGCCTGCGCTACACCTTC.

This chain joins TRBV27 and TRBJ2-7; 8 nucleotides line up with TRBD1. Germline CDR1 reads MNHEY; CDR2 reads SMNVEV (reference sequence). V lost 6 bases to trimming and J lost 3 bases; unmatched junction nucleotides: 10. The CDR3 length is 15 residues. CDR3 sequence: CASRLSGGWFYEQYF. CDR3 DNA sequence: TGTGCCAGCAGACTATCAGGGGGCTGGTTCTACGAGCAGTACTTC.

This clone was found once. The chain carries TRBV4-3 and TRBJ1-1; D is unresolved. In germline, CDR1 is LGHNA, CDR2 YSLEER. CDR3 size: 14 residues. V shed 0 bases and J shed 5 bases, with 10 bases lying between them. CDR3 loop: CASSQEPLKTEAFF. The CDR3 DNA follows: TGCGCCAGCAGCCAAGAGCCCCTCAAGACTGAAGCTTTCTTT.

J is TRBJ2-3 and V is TRBV9; 11 nucleotides align to TRBD2. Germline V lookup: CDR1 SGDLS, CDR2 YYNGEE. With V trimmed by 1 base and J by 5 bases, 6 bases remained unmatched. The CDR3 consists of 16 residues. CDR3 bases: TGTGCCAGCAGCGTAAAAACTAGCGGGAGACAAGATACGCAGTATTTT. Translation gives CASSVKTSGRQDTQYF.

The chain links TRBV30 to TRBJ2-7; the D gene could be TRBD1 or TRBD2 (5 bases each). In germline, CDR1 is GTSNPN, CDR2 SVGIG (reference sequence). This CDR3 has 14 residues. V was cut by 1 base and J by 7 bases, with 17 bases left in between. The CDR3 DNA reads TGTGCCTGGAGTGCAGGGACGTCTGATGGGGAGCAGTACTTC. Its translation is CAWSAGTSDGEQYF.

The rearrangement links TRBV11-2 to TRBJ2-2, with 7 bases that match TRBD1. The germline V gene encodes CDR1 SGHAT and CDR2 FQNNGV. Trimming took 0 bases from V and 6 from J; bases not matched to a gene: 4. The CDR3 runs to 15 residues. CDR3: CASSLDLQGAGELFF. The CDR3 nucleotides read TGTGCCAGCAGCTTAGATCTGCAGGGGGCCGGGGAGCTGTTTTTT.

In its sample, this clone was seen once. The chain combines TRBV5-1 with TRBJ2-7; D is uncertain. This CDR3 region has 14 residues. The V gene's germline CDR1 is SGHRS and CDR2 YFSETQ. Trimming removed 3 bases from V and 0 bases from J, with 10 bases in between. The CDR3 DNA reads as TGCGCCAGCAGCTCTGACCTGGGCTCCTACGAGCAGTACTTC. This sequence encodes CASSSDLGSYEQYF.

The chain has TRBV4-1 and TRBJ1-2, with 7 bases aligning to TRBD1. In germline, CDR1 is MGHRA, CDR2 YSYEKL. The CDR3 totals 15 residues. The junction had 6 bases not matched to a gene; V was cut back by 4 bases and J by 1 base. CDR3 amino acids: CASSPGQSLNYGYTF. The CDR3 coding sequence is TGCGCCAGCAGCCCGGGACAGAGCCTTAACTATGGCTACACCTTC.

The chain links TRBV13 to TRBJ1-2; D is undetermined. Germline CDR1 PRHDT, CDR2 FYEKMQ (reference sequence). V was cut by 4 bases and J by 3 bases, with 15 bases left in between. The CDR3 extends over 15 amino acids. The CDR3 DNA follows: TGTGCCAGCAGCTCCGGGGAAGTCCCCGACTATGGCTACACCTTC. This translates into CASSSGEVPDYGYTF.

The genes are TRBV28 and TRBJ1-2; D is unresolved. CDR1 and CDR2 from the germline V gene are MDHEN and SYDVKM. V was shortened by 3 bases and J by 8 bases, with 13 bases between the two germline ends. This CDR3 contains 13 residues. The CDR3 loop is CASSFSFSVGYTF. The CDR3 bases are TGTGCCAGCAGTTTTTCGTTTTCAGTGGGCTACACCTTC.

The J gene is TRBJ1-4, the V gene TRBV5-1, with D perhaps matching TRBD1 (5 bases). Germline V gene lookup returns CDR1 SGHRS and CDR2 YFSETQ. CDR3 length: 14 amino acids. V gave up 6 bases and J gave up 5 bases, with 14 bases separating them. CDR3 in amino acids: CASTGGTENEKLFF. The DNA for the CDR3 is TGCGCCAGCACCGGTGGGACGGAGAATGAAAAACTGTTTTTT.

This chain joins TRBV4-1 and TRBJ2-1; D might be TRBD2 (5 bases). Deletions cut 3 bases from V and 8 bases from J, with 20 bases between. CDR1 is MGHRA, CDR2 YSYEKL, per germline. This CDR3 region has 16 residues. CDR3 sequence reads: CASSQAGERPLDEQFF. The DNA of the CDR3 is TGCGCCAGCAGCCAGGCCGGGGAGAGGCCTCTAGATGAGCAGTTCTTC.

This clone was picked up one time. The rearrangement links TRBV5-1 to TRBJ2-2; TRBD2 might be the D (5 bases). The CDR3 runs to 16 residues. Germline lookup yields CDR1 SGHRS and CDR2 YFSETQ. Trimming pared 7 bases from V and 6 bases from J, leaving 22 bases between. The CDR3, as DNA: TGCGCCAGCTGCCTTTATTTGGGAGATGGGTCCGGGGAGCTGTTTTTT. This gives the protein CASCLYLGDGSGELFF.

This sequence joins TRBV27 and TRBJ2-5; TRBD1 aligns across 8 bases. Germline assignment: CDR1 MNHEY and CDR2 SMNVEV (reference sequence). The CDR3 runs 13 residues. The J segment lost 2 bases and the V segment lost 6 bases, leaving 2 bases of the junction unmatched. DNA of the CDR3: TGTGCCAGCAGCCACAGGGGGCAAGAGACCCAGTACTTC. The encoded protein is CASSHRGQETQYF.

The chain links TRBV7-9 to TRBJ2-3; D not resolved. Germline loops: CDR1 SEHNR, CDR2 FQNEAQ (reference sequence). V lost 5 bases to trimming and J lost 4 bases, with 13 bases between them. The CDR3 is 14 residues long. DNA for the CDR3: TGTGCCAGCAGCGCCGAAGAGGCTCCAGATACGCAGTATTTT. Translated, it gives CASSAEEAPDTQYF.

The chain links TRBV7-9 to TRBJ2-1, with TRBD1 matching over 9 bases. V lost 3 bases, J lost 8 bases, and 14 bases stayed unmatched. Looked up from germline, CDR1 is SEHNR and CDR2 is FQNEAQ (reference sequence). This CDR3 region has 17 residues. The CDR3, as DNA: TGTGCCAGCAGCTTCCGCTCCGGGACAGGGATTTTTGATGAGCAGTTCTTC. Translated: CASSFRSGTGIFDEQFF.

The chain carries TRBV7-9 and TRBJ2-1, with D possibly TRBD2 on 6 matching bases. Per germline, CDR1 SEHNR and CDR2 FQNEAQ (reference sequence). Trimming removed 5 bases at V and 6 bases at J, with 20 bases between. The CDR3 contains 16 residues. The CDR3 bases are TGTGCCAGCAGCAATAGAACGGGAGTCTTCGGCAATGAGCAGTTCTTC. Amino acids: CASSNRTGVFGNEQFF.

The chain combines TRBV13 with TRBJ2-7; 12 bases match TRBD2. Germline V CDR1 and CDR2: PRHDT, FYEKMQ (reference sequence). The trim removed 6 bases at V and 4 bases at J, leaving 4 bases unmatched. The CDR3 loop spans 14 amino acids. Here the CDR3 reads CASRSTSGSYEQYF. DNA of the CDR3: TGTGCCAGCAGGTCGACTAGCGGGAGTTACGAGCAGTACTTC.

The chain carries TRBV7-9 and TRBJ2-7, with unresolved D. The germline CDR1 and CDR2 sequences are SEHNR and FQNEAQ (reference sequence). V was pared by 4 bases and J by 4 bases, with 14 bases between. This CDR3 comprises 14 residues. The CDR3 coding sequence is TGTGCCAGCAGCTCCCTAGTAAGTTCTTACGAGCAGTACTTC. Translation: CASSSLVSSYEQYF.

This chain uses TRBV2 with TRBJ2-7; tentatively, D is TRBD1 (6 bases). V was shortened by 9 bases and J by 1 base, with 13 bases between the two germline ends. This CDR3 contains 13 residues. Germline CDR1 and CDR2: SNHLY and FYNNEI. This CDR3 reads CASTGTSSYEQYF. CDR3 nucleotide sequence: TGTGCCAGTACCGGGACATCATCCTACGAGCAGTACTTC.